Listed here are 19 T cell receptor beta chains from one sample, sequenced in a study of T cell clones after liver transplantation. The repertoire was sequenced with immunoSEQ multiplex PCR; TCRdb's copy has only in-frame clones and lacks some. The data hold 99,000 or so clones, with 82% observed a single time. The sequences come from CD4+ T cells from blood, collected before liver transplant. The receptors shown here come from a human donor who received a liver transplant.

This sequence joins TRBV19 and TRBJ1-5; D gene unclear. Trimming stripped 9 bases from V and 5 bases from J, with 23 bases between. This CDR3 region has 16 residues. Per the germline V gene, CDR1 is LNHDA and CDR2 is SQIVND (reference sequence). The CDR3 DNA is TGTGCCAGCACGTCAACCCCGAGAAGTGGCGATCAGCCCCAGCATTTT. It codes for CASTSTPRSGDQPQHF.

CDR3 coding DNA: TGCGCCAGCAGCTTCTGTCAAAATGACGGCTGCGAGCAGTACTTC. Its translation is CASSFCQNDGCEQYF. The chain joins TRBV5-1 to TRBJ2-7; the D is unclear. V was shortened by 2 bases and J by 6 bases, with 18 bases between the two germline ends. CDR3 size: 15 residues. CDR1 and CDR2 (germline): SGHRS, YFSETQ.

V is TRBV28 and J is TRBJ1-4; no definite D call. The CDR3 extends over 15 amino acids. The ends were cut back, 2 bases at V and 5 bases at J, with 12 bases in the middle. Germline CDR1 MDHEN, CDR2 SYDVKM. The CDR3 DNA is TGTGCCAGCAGTTTAGCGGGGATAGAAAATGAAAAACTGTTTTTT. Its translation: CASSLAGIENEKLFF.

The sample holds a few counts of this clone. The chain joins TRBV5-1 to TRBJ2-5; the D gene is possibly TRBD1 (6 bases). V was pared by 1 base and J by 1 base, with 11 bases between. This CDR3 spans 15 amino acids. Germline V gives CDR1 SGHRS, CDR2 YFSETQ. CDR3 sequence reads: CASSLTRRGQETQYF. The DNA of the CDR3 is TGCGCCAGCAGCTTGACTCGCAGGGGCCAAGAGACCCAGTACTTC. Filled out from reference TRBV5-1 and TRBJ2-5, the complete variable domain reads KAGVTQTPRYLIKTRGQQVTLSCSPISGHRSVSWYQQTPGQGLQFLFEYFSETQRNKGNFPGRFSGRQFSNSRSEMNVSTLELGDSALYLCASSLTRRGQETQYFGPGTRLLVL.

V is TRBV5-1 and J is TRBJ1-5, with D unclear. Trimming removed 0 bases at V and 6 bases at J, with 10 bases between. Germline CDR1 and CDR2: SGHRS and YFSETQ. The CDR3 runs 14 residues. The CDR3 sequence is CASSLDGWGQPQHF. CDR3 in DNA: TGCGCCAGCAGCTTGGACGGATGGGGTCAGCCCCAGCATTTT. Full variable domain (outside the CDR3, taken from reference TRBV5-1 and TRBJ1-5): KAGVTQTPRYLIKTRGQQVTLSCSPISGHRSVSWYQQTPGQGLQFLFEYFSETQRNKGNFPGRFSGRQFSNSRSEMNVSTLELGDSALYLCASSLDGWGQPQHFGDGTRLSIL.

This chain links TRBV19 with TRBJ1-1; unclear D gene. V shed 4 bases and J shed 3 bases, with 9 bases lying between them. The CDR3 has 13 residues. CDR1 and CDR2 from the germline V gene are LNHDA and SQIVND (reference sequence). The CDR3 loop is CASSKRRDTEAFF. The CDR3, as DNA: TGTGCCAGTAGTAAGAGGAGGGACACTGAAGCTTTCTTT.

This clone was counted only a few times. Here the CDR3 reads CASSANSNQPQHF. The DNA of the CDR3 is TGTGCCAGCAGTGCCAATAGCAATCAGCCCCAGCATTTT. The genes are TRBV6-1 and TRBJ1-5; D is uncertain. Deletions cut 4 bases from V and 0 bases from J, with 4 bases between. The germline CDR1 and CDR2 sequences are MNHNS and SASEGT. The CDR3 has 13 residues.

The rearrangement uses TRBV7-3 and TRBJ2-7, with 14 bases aligning to TRBD2. There are 21 residues in the CDR3. From germline, CDR1 is SGHTA and CDR2 FQGTGA. V lost 1 base and J lost 0; bases outside the gene matches: 14. The CDR3 DNA is TGTGCCAGCAGCTTAAAGTTCGAACCGGGACTAGCGGGAGAGAGCTCCTACGAGCAGTACTTC. Its translation: CASSLKFEPGLAGESSYEQYF. Looking up the rest from reference TRBV7-3 and TRBJ2-7 gives the full variable domain: GAGVSQTPSNKVTEKGKYVELRCDPISGHTALYWYRQSLGQGPEFLIYFQGTGAADDSGLPNDRFFAVRPEGSVSTLKIQRTERGDSAVYLCASSLKFEPGLAGESSYEQYFGPGTRLTVT.

This chain links TRBV7-2 with TRBJ2-2, with 10 bases fitting TRBD2. Unmatched junction bases numbered 9, after V lost 4 bases and J lost 4 bases. Germline V CDR1 and CDR2: SGHTA, FQGNSA. The CDR3 covers 17 residues. The CDR3 DNA reads as TGTGCCAGCAGCTCCCAAGTAGCGGGGGGATCCACCGGGGAGCTGTTTTTT. Amino acids: CASSSQVAGGSTGELFF. Supplemented by reference TRBV7-2 and TRBJ2-2, the full variable domain reads GAGVSQSPSNKVTEKGKDVELRCDPISGHTALYWYRQSLGQGLEFLIYFQGNSAPDKSGLPSDRFSAERTGGSVSTLTIQRTQQEDSAVYLCASSSQVAGGSTGELFFGEGSRLTVL.

In this sample, this clone turned up once. The chain joins TRBV5-1 to TRBJ2-6; either TRBD1 or TRBD2 may supply D (5 bases each). V was shortened by 4 bases and J by 4 bases, with 21 bases between the two germline ends. The CDR3 is 18 residues long. Germline assignment: CDR1 SGHRS and CDR2 YFSETQ. This CDR3 is CASSGQGAPTGGANVLTF. The CDR3 bases are TGCGCCAGCAGCGGGCAAGGGGCCCCTACGGGAGGGGCCAACGTCCTGACTTTC.

The V gene is TRBV11-2, the J gene TRBJ2-1; maybe TRBD2 (5 bases). This CDR3 has 15 amino acids. Germline V CDR1 and CDR2: SGHAT, FQNNGV. The V gene lost 7 bases and the J gene lost 6 bases, with 19 bases spanning the gap. For the CDR3, the DNA is TGTGCCAGCATCCGATCCGGGCCCCGGGGCAATGAGCAGTTCTTC. It is translated as CASIRSGPRGNEQFF.

For the CDR3, the DNA is TGCAGCGTCCCGATCCCGGGGAGTGAAAAACTGTTTTTT. Its translation: CSVPIPGSEKLFF. The rearrangement uses TRBV29-1 and TRBJ1-4; D gene uncertain. The V gene's germline CDR1 is SQVTM and CDR2 ANQGSEA. Trimming shortened V by 6 bases and J by 7 bases, and 15 bases separated the two germline ends. CDR3 length: 13 residues.

The V gene is TRBV7-2, the J gene TRBJ1-6, with no clear D. The V gene lost 6 bases and the J gene lost 7 bases, with 16 bases spanning the gap. Germline V lookup: CDR1 SGHTA, CDR2 FQGNSA. This CDR3 has 15 residues. The CDR3 protein is CASRLDPVGNSPLHF. The DNA of the CDR3 is TGTGCCAGCAGACTGGACCCGGTAGGAAATTCACCCCTCCACTTT.

J is TRBJ2-7 and V is TRBV5-8, with 7 positions matching TRBD2. The CDR3 has 14 residues. The trim removed 2 bases at V and 6 bases at J, leaving 8 bases unmatched. CDR1 and CDR2 (germline): SGHTS, YDEGEE. This CDR3 is CASSLDVGRAEQYF. CDR3 bases: TGTGCCAGCAGCTTAGACGTAGGGAGGGCCGAGCAGTACTTC.

The rearrangement joins TRBV6-5 to TRBJ2-7; 13 bases line up with TRBD2. In germline, CDR1 is MNHEY, CDR2 SVGAGI. J was trimmed by 5 bases and V by 8 bases; bases with no gene match: 9. The length of the CDR3 is 15 residues. CDR3 nucleotide sequence: TGTGCCAGCGGACCCGGGACTAGCGGGAAAAACGAGCAGTACTTC. Encoded protein: CASGPGTSGKNEQYF.

CDR3 sequence: CASSSSGVPTYEQYF. DNA for the CDR3: TGTGCCAGCAGCTCCTCGGGGGTCCCCACCTACGAGCAGTACTTC. V gene TRBV7-2 combines with J gene TRBJ2-7, with a possible D match to TRBD2 (6 bases). This CDR3 region has 15 residues. Germline loops: CDR1 SGHTA, CDR2 FQGNSA. V shed 4 bases and J shed 2 bases, with 15 bases lying between them. Full variable domain (outside the CDR3, taken from reference TRBV7-2 and TRBJ2-7): GAGVSQSPSNKVTEKGKDVELRCDPISGHTALYWYRQSLGQGLEFLIYFQGNSAPDKSGLPSDRFSAERTGGSVSTLTIQRTQQEDSAVYLCASSSSGVPTYEQYFGPGTRLTVT.

V usage is TRBV7-2 and J usage is TRBJ2-2; D is uncertain. CDR1 is SGHTA and CDR2 is FQGNSA in the germline V gene. The length of the CDR3 is 13 residues. Trimming shortened V by 2 bases and J by 5 bases, and 6 bases separated the two germline ends. CDR3 region: CASSLMGTGELFF. CDR3 coding DNA: TGTGCCAGCAGCTTAATGGGAACCGGGGAGCTGTTTTTT.

The chain combines TRBV5-4 with TRBJ1-2; D ambiguous. Germline V lookup: CDR1 SGHNT, CDR2 YYREEE (reference sequence). The CDR3 spans 13 residues. Trimming stripped 1 base from V and 2 bases from J, with 6 bases between. The CDR3 protein is CASSLPENYGYTF. The CDR3 DNA follows: TGTGCCAGCAGCTTGCCCGAAAACTATGGCTACACCTTC.

The V call is TRBV19, the J call TRBJ1-4, with D perhaps matching TRBD1 (6 bases). With 4 bases removed from V and 0 bases from J, the gap between germline ends came to 12 bases. The CDR3 contains 16 residues. CDR1 is LNHDA, CDR2 SQIVND, per germline (reference sequence). As DNA, the CDR3 is TGTGCCAGTAGTACCCAACAGGGTGCAACTAATGAAAAACTGTTTTTT. Translated: CASSTQQGATNEKLFF.